This TCR beta chain came from a study of response to subunit inactivated influenza vaccine (dated by TCRdb to the late 2010s). Concerning the study at large: Deep quantitative T cell receptor repertoire profiling was used in the study to track responses to a trivalent subunit inactivated influenza vaccine. General conclusions and limits of the study: According to the authors, only a limited number of new T cells may be recruited by each seasonal influenza vaccination.

Remarks on this clonotype: Its antigen remains unidentified. One base away there is no much larger clone; base qualities are not given.

Inclusive of the bounding cysteine and phenylalanine, the CDR3 is 19 residues long. Only the CDR3 DNA stays, 57 bases, in frame from base 1. Trimming leaves V shorter by 3 bases and J shorter by 3 bases, with the junction holding 19 bases beyond the gene matches. In the germline V gene (reference sequence), CDR1 corresponds to LGHDT and CDR2 to YNNKEL. The protocol used for the library was RT-PCR. Sequencer: Illumina HiSeq 2500. Clones were called with MiXCR by TCRdb after fastp trimmed the public reads at Q25, and only in-frame beta chains were retained. Under each unique CDR3 protein, matching rows form one entry showing the most common genes and DNA. The sample table holds hundreds of thousands of distinct CDR3 sequences, of which approximately 13% were seen once. The ten most abundant clones make up 13% of the sample. The label giving this sample's time point can be read as: 40 to 45 days after influenza vaccine administration.

Sequencing used PBMCs from blood, obtained roughly 47 days after vaccination. This clonotype was obtained from a man between 45 and 60 years old who received an inactivated influenza vaccine. Donor details come from another sample of the same person, matched by shared clones. Recombination joined TRBV3-1 with TRBJ2-7, with TRBD1 identical over 8 junction bases. The CDR3 protein sequence reads: CASSQGIGTGVGLGYEQYF. The base sequence is TGTGCCAGCAGCCAGGGGATCGGGACAGGAGTTGGACTTGGCTACGAGCAGTACTTC.